A single sample is the source of the 13 T cell receptor beta chains below, sequenced in a study of OX40 agonist ivuxolimab in advanced cancers. The table came from immunoSEQ multiplex PCR; TCRdb's copy has only in-frame clones and leaves some out. The sample records roughly 72,000 clones, 81% being singletons. The sequenced sample was CD4+ or CD8+ T cells sorted from blood, obtained in a trial of the OX40 agonist ivuxolimab. These receptor sequences come from an adult with an advanced solid tumor such as melanoma, head and neck, liver or kidney cancer.

This chain uses TRBV2 with TRBJ1-5; 7 bases match TRBD1. The germline V gene encodes CDR1 SNHLY and CDR2 FYNNEI. The CDR3 extends over 19 amino acids. The J segment lost 0 bases and the V segment lost 6 bases, leaving 17 bases of the junction unmatched. The CDR3 protein is CASSSDRKQGTYSNQPQHF. CDR3 nucleotide sequence: TGTGCCAGCAGCTCTGACCGAAAACAGGGGACGTATAGCAATCAGCCCCAGCATTTT.

The chain combines TRBV5-1 with TRBJ2-3; perhaps TRBD2 as D (5 bases). This CDR3 comprises 14 residues. Germline values: CDR1 SGHRS, CDR2 YFSETQ. The chain's CDR3 is CATRDQSSTDTQYF. DNA for the CDR3: TGCGCAACTAGGGATCAGTCTAGCACAGATACGCAGTATTTT.

The V gene is TRBV27, the J gene TRBJ1-5, with a possible D match to TRBD1 (5 bases). The germline gives CDR1 MNHEY, CDR2 SMNVEV (reference sequence). The CDR3 contains 16 residues. V shed 5 bases and J shed 2 bases, with 16 bases lying between them. In DNA, the CDR3 is TGTGCCAGCAGTAGTCTTCGGCCGGGGCGCAATCAGCCCCAGCATTTT. This translates into CASSSLRPGRNQPQHF.

The V call is TRBV9, the J call TRBJ1-4; TRBD1 agrees at 10 bases. J gave up 4 bases and V 3 bases, and 9 bases lay outside the gene matches. The CDR3 loop spans 17 amino acids. Germline CDR1 reads SGDLS; CDR2 reads YYNGEE. This CDR3 is CASSGTLDRGDNEKLFF. CDR3 sequence (DNA): TGTGCCAGCAGCGGAACCCTGGACAGGGGGGATAATGAAAAACTGTTTTTT.

The chain uses TRBV6-1 and TRBJ2-6, with D tentatively TRBD1 or TRBD2 (5 bases each). This CDR3 region has 15 residues. Germline V gives CDR1 MNHNS, CDR2 SASEGT. V lost 7 bases and J lost 1, with 11 bases in between. The CDR3, as DNA: TGTGCCAGCATACAAGGGACGTCTGGGGCCAACGTCCTGACTTTC. Its translation is CASIQGTSGANVLTF.

The J gene is TRBJ2-7, the V gene TRBV7-2, with 10 bases identical to TRBD2. Germline CDR1 reads SGHTA; CDR2 reads FQGNSA. The CDR3 extends over 14 amino acids. V was clipped by 5 bases and J by 6 bases; unmatched bases: 7. This CDR3 reads CASSLSGRAGEQYF. Written as DNA, the CDR3 is TGTGCCAGCAGCCTAAGCGGGAGGGCCGGCGAGCAGTACTTC.

This clone was counted between two and nine times. The chain is built from TRBV2 and TRBJ2-4, with a tentative D call TRBD2 (7 bases). The CDR3 loop spans 15 amino acids. Per the germline V gene, CDR1 is SNHLY and CDR2 is FYNNEI. V lost 3 bases, J lost 8 bases, and 17 bases lay in between. The CDR3 DNA is TGTGCCAGCAGTGATTTGAGGGGGGGTTTGGACATTCAGTACTTC. Protein product: CASSDLRGGLDIQYF. Combining the CDR3 with reference TRBV2 and TRBJ2-4 gives the whole variable domain EPEVTQTPSHQVTQMGQEVILRCVPISNHLYFYWYRQILGQKVEFLVSFYNNEISEKSEIFDDQFSVERPDGSNFTLKIRSTKLEDSAMYFCASSDLRGGLDIQYFGAGTRLSVL.

V and J are TRBV11-3 and TRBJ1-1; 8 bases match TRBD1. The CDR3 runs to 16 residues. CDR1 SGHNT and CDR2 YENEEA come from the germline V gene. V shed 4 bases and J 4 bases; nucleotides not matched to a gene: 11. Written as DNA, the CDR3 is TGTGCCAGCAGCTCTCGTCAGGGGGCGCGGAGCACTGAAGCTTTCTTT. Translation gives CASSSRQGARSTEAFF.

The V call is TRBV4-2, the J call TRBJ1-3; D is uncertain. V lost 5 bases, J lost 4 bases, and 9 bases lay in between. Germline loops: CDR1 LGHNA, CDR2 YNFKEQ. This CDR3 contains 13 residues. CDR3 sequence (DNA): TGTGCCAGCAGCGTCGACGGAGGAAACACCATATATTTT. Translation gives CASSVDGGNTIYF.

This chain joins TRBV5-4 and TRBJ1-2, with 10 bases matching TRBD1. V dropped 4 bases and J dropped 2; count of bases not matched to a gene: 5. The germline V gene has CDR1 SGHNT and CDR2 YYREEE (reference sequence). The CDR3 length is 15 residues. As DNA, the CDR3 is TGTGCCAGCAGCGCAGACAGGGGGCACAACTATGGCTACACCTTC. Translating gives CASSADRGHNYGYTF.

This chain joins TRBV7-9 and TRBJ2-5, with D unresolved. This CDR3 is 11 amino acids long. Germline CDR1 reads SEHNR; CDR2 reads FQNEAQ (reference sequence). V was clipped by 5 bases and J by 1 base, with 2 bases between them. Here the CDR3 DNA reads TGTGCCAGCAGCATCCAAGAGACCCAGTACTTC. Its protein is CASSIQETQYF.

The rearrangement links TRBV29-1 to TRBJ2-3; 12 bases fit TRBD2. The germline CDR1 and CDR2 sequences are SQVTM and ANQGSEA. V gave up 5 bases and J gave up 3 bases; unmatched junction bases: 6. This CDR3 contains 15 residues. The CDR3, as DNA: TGCAGCGTTATCCTAGCGGGGGGGTCGACAGATACGCAGTATTTT. Translation gives CSVILAGGSTDTQYF.

Written as DNA, the CDR3 is TGTGCCATCAGTGACCCAAGGGGGCCCGGAGATACGCAGTATTTT. Protein sequence: CAISDPRGPGDTQYF. The chain carries TRBV10-3 and TRBJ2-3; 7 bases are shared with TRBD1. Per the germline V gene, CDR1 is ENHRY and CDR2 is SYGVKD. The CDR3 runs 15 residues. V was clipped by 3 bases and J by 5 bases; unmatched bases: 8.